The 24 T cell receptor beta chains presented below share a single source sample, sequenced in a study of T cells in Graves' hyperthyroidism and ophthalmopathy (dated 2019 in TCRdb). The receptor library was made with multiplex PCR. For sequencing, an Illumina HiSeq 2000 was employed. Amplification of TCR beta CDR3 regions was carried out from RNA transcripts. The first round of RT-PCR for the TCR CDR3 was performed with the HTBI primer set and the Qiagen OneStep RT-PCR kit. TCRdb redid the processing of the public reads, applying fastp at Q25 and MiXCR, and retained in-frame beta chains. Identical CDR3 protein sequences are pooled into one entry, listed with their most common genes and DNA. For this sample there are hundreds of thousands of distinct CDR3 sequences; around 39% appear just once. The ten largest clones capture approximately 8.7% of the sample. Sequenced input: blood. These receptor sequences come from a man aged 18-30 years with Graves' hyperthyroidism.

The rearrangement uses TRBV6-5 and TRBJ1-1; tentatively, D is TRBD1 (6 bases). V was trimmed by 5 bases and J by 8 bases, leaving 15 bases between them. The CDR3 totals 13 residues. Germline V gene data show CDR1 as MNHEY and CDR2 as SVGAGI. The CDR3: CASSSFTGPEAFF. The CDR3 nucleotides read TGTGCCAGCAGTAGCTTCACAGGGCCCGAAGCTTTCTTT.

The gene calls are TRBV7-2 and TRBJ2-7; a weak D match, TRBD2 (5 bases). Germline CDR1 reads SGHTA; CDR2 reads FQGNSA. This CDR3 spans 15 amino acids. Trimming took 6 bases from V and 1 from J, leaving 16 bases between them. CDR3 in amino acids: CASRQPRGTSYEQYF. The CDR3, as DNA: TGTGCCAGCAGACAACCACGGGGAACTTCCTACGAGCAGTACTTC.

In this sample, this clonotype turned up many times. The V call is TRBV10-3, the J call TRBJ2-7; D gene unclear. V lost 3 bases and J 3 bases, leaving 9 bases between the germline ends. The CDR3 contains 13 residues. CDR1 and CDR2 from the germline V gene are ENHRY and SYGVKD. The CDR3 sequence is CAISERNDYEQYF. In DNA form, the CDR3 reads TGTGCCATCAGTGAACGCAATGACTACGAGCAGTACTTC.

This chain uses TRBV24-1 with TRBJ1-2; D possibly corresponds to TRBD1 (6 bases). CDR3 length: 13 amino acids. Per germline, CDR1 KGHDR and CDR2 SFDVKD. Trimming left V 1 base short and J 4 bases short, with 6 bases between. This CDR3 is CATSDLGGYGYTF. In DNA, the CDR3 is TGTGCCACCAGTGATTTAGGGGGCTATGGCTACACCTTC.

This clonotype was seen repeatedly, ten times or more. This chain joins TRBV7-2 and TRBJ1-5; D possibly corresponds to TRBD1 (6 bases). The CDR3 totals 13 residues. Between the trimmed V and J ends, which lost 3 bases and 8 bases, there was a span of 11 bases. The germline gives CDR1 SGHTA, CDR2 FQGNSA. The CDR3 DNA follows: TGTGCCAGCAGCTTCGGGGGCACGGAGCCCCAGCATTTT. Amino acid sequence: CASSFGGTEPQHF.

This clonotype has only a few counts. The chain joins TRBV7-9 to TRBJ1-2; TRBD1 is a possible D gene (5 bases). Germline V gene lookup returns CDR1 SEHNR and CDR2 FQNEAQ (reference sequence). There are 15 residues in the CDR3. The germline V and J ends were trimmed by 2 bases and 2 bases, with 12 bases remaining between them. For the CDR3, the DNA is TGTGCCAGCAGCTTATTAGGCAGGGAAAACTATGGCTACACCTTC. The encoded protein is CASSLLGRENYGYTF.

The chain uses TRBV5-6 and TRBJ1-1; 9 bases fit TRBD1. The CDR3 has 13 amino acids. The germline V gene encodes CDR1 SGHDT and CDR2 YYEEEE. With V trimmed by 5 bases and J by 3 bases, 2 bases remained unmatched. CDR3 bases: TGTGCCAGCAGACAGGGGGCTTACACTGAAGCTTTCTTT. Protein sequence: CASRQGAYTEAFF.

This clonotype was found a few times. The chain couples TRBV20-1 to TRBJ1-5, with unresolved D. The CDR3 is 13 amino acids. From germline, CDR1 is DFQATT and CDR2 SNEGSKA (reference sequence). V lost 0 bases and J lost 4, with 7 bases in between. CDR3 protein: CSARDVANQPQHF. The CDR3 bases are TGCAGTGCTAGAGATGTAGCAAATCAGCCCCAGCATTTT.

This clonotype was seen only a few times. CDR3 nucleotide sequence: TGTGCCAGCAGCTTACGGGCGGGGGGCTACACCTTC. Translation gives CASSLRAGGYTF. This chain uses TRBV7-2 with TRBJ1-2; D unresolved. Germline V gives CDR1 SGHTA, CDR2 FQGNSA. V was trimmed by 2 bases and J by 8 bases, leaving 9 bases between them. The CDR3 sequence is 12 residues long.

At least ten counts were recorded for this clonotype. The rearrangement links TRBV19 to TRBJ1-1; no clear D. Germline CDR1 reads LNHDA; CDR2 reads SQIVND (reference sequence). With 8 bases removed from V and 0 bases from J, the gap between germline ends came to 16 bases. The CDR3 is made up of 15 amino acids. The CDR3 DNA sequence: TGTGCCAGTTCTCCAAAAGGACGGGTGAACACTGAAGCTTTCTTT. It is translated as CASSPKGRVNTEAFF.

The chain carries TRBV4-2 and TRBJ2-7, with 7 bases that match TRBD2. With V trimmed by 0 bases and J by 0 bases, 5 bases remained unmatched. Germline assignment: CDR1 LGHNA and CDR2 YNFKEQ. The CDR3 is 16 amino acids. CDR3 sequence reads: CASSQESGGYSYEQYF. The CDR3 DNA reads TGTGCCAGCAGCCAAGAATCGGGGGGATACTCCTACGAGCAGTACTTC.

This clonotype was seen ten or more times. The V and J genes are TRBV10-3 and TRBJ2-7, with 8 bases matching TRBD2. The CDR3 extends over 13 amino acids. In germline, CDR1 is ENHRY, CDR2 SYGVKD. V lost 10 bases, J lost 2 bases, and 7 bases stayed unmatched. The CDR3 loop reads CATSGGVTYEQYF. CDR3 DNA sequence: TGTGCCACCTCGGGGGGGGTGACCTACGAGCAGTACTTC.

The V call is TRBV24-1, the J call TRBJ1-1; D is possibly TRBD1 (5 bases). The CDR3 has 14 residues. Germline CDR1 KGHDR, CDR2 SFDVKD. V was pared by 7 bases and J by 0 bases, with 11 bases between. The CDR3 coding sequence is TGTGCCACCAGGGATGGGACGATGAACACTGAAGCTTTCTTT. It codes for CATRDGTMNTEAFF.

Ten or more counts support this clonotype. The V gene is TRBV14, the J gene TRBJ1-2; D not resolved. Germline V lookup: CDR1 SGHDN, CDR2 FVKESK. Trimming took 5 bases from V and 4 from J, leaving 11 bases between them. There are 13 residues in the CDR3. The CDR3 loop reads CASSSEAIYGYTF. CDR3 DNA sequence: TGTGCCAGCAGCTCTGAGGCCATCTATGGCTACACCTTC.

Of note for this clonotype: A read error may explain this, as a much larger clone is one base away. The gene calls are TRBV9 and TRBJ1-1; D not resolved. Germline values: CDR1 SGDLS, CDR2 YYNGEE. The CDR3 runs to 12 residues. The DNA for the CDR3 is TGTGCCAGCAGCACCTATAACAGTGAAGCTTTCTTT. It codes for CASSTYNSEAFF. Together with reference TRBV9 and TRBJ1-1, the CDR3 gives the full variable domain: DSGVTQTPKHLITATGQRVTLRCSPRSGDLSVYWYQQSLDQGLQFLIQYYNGEERAKGNILERFSAQQFPDLHSELNLSSLELGDSALYFCASSTYNSEAFFGQGTRLTVV.

This clonotype was seen more than once but under ten times. Relative to the germline gene, one junction end is altered; a read error may explain this. The V and J genes are TRBV5-1 and TRBJ2-7; TRBD1 aligns across 8 bases. The CDR3 sequence is 13 residues long. Germline V gives CDR1 SGHRS, CDR2 YFSETQ. The CDR3 region is CASSLEPDRDGYF. The DNA of the CDR3 is TGTGCCAGCAGCCTAGAGCCGGACAGGGATGGGTACTTC.

This clonotype showed up just a few times. The rearrangement joins TRBV12-3 or TRBV12-4 to TRBJ2-5; 7 nucleotides agree with TRBD1. This CDR3 has 14 residues. Trimming removed 4 bases from V and 1 base from J; junction bases left unmatched: 3. DNA of the CDR3: TGTGCCAGCAGTTCCGGGACAGTCCAAGAGACCCAGTACTTC. It yields the protein CASSSGTVQETQYF.

This chain links TRBV29-1 with TRBJ1-1; D may be TRBD1 (6 bases). V was pared by 3 bases and J by 10 bases, with 18 bases between. CDR3 length equals 13 residues. Germline values: CDR1 SQVTM, CDR2 ANQGSEA. In DNA, the CDR3 is TGCAGCGTTGACCTCGGAACAGGGCTTGGAGCTTTCTTT. Its translation: CSVDLGTGLGAFF. Complete variable domain (other parts from reference TRBV29-1 and TRBJ1-1): SAVISQKPSRDICQRGTSLTIQCQVDSQVTMMFWYRQQPGQSLTLIATANQGSEATYESGFVIDKFPISRPNLTFSTLTVSNMSPEDSSIYLCSVDLGTGLGAFFGQGTRLTVV.

This sequence joins TRBV5-1 and TRBJ2-7, with 8 bases aligning to TRBD1. J gave up 4 bases and V 4 bases, and 10 bases lay outside the gene matches. This CDR3 is 15 amino acids long. CDR1 and CDR2 (germline): SGHRS, YFSETQ. The CDR3 nucleotides read TGCGCCAGCAGCACAGATCAGGGGGCCATTTACGAGCAGTACTTC. Its translation: CASSTDQGAIYEQYF.

This clonotype showed up just a few times. The chain recombines TRBV2 with TRBJ2-7; D may be TRBD1 (5 bases). The ends were cut back, 0 bases at V and 4 bases at J, with 16 bases in the middle. Per the germline V gene, CDR1 is SNHLY and CDR2 is FYNNEI. The CDR3 has 16 residues. The CDR3 spells CASSEAAGYEKYEQYF. CDR3 DNA: TGTGCCAGCAGTGAAGCGGCAGGGTATGAAAAATACGAGCAGTACTTC. The full variable domain, its missing parts supplied by reference TRBV2 and TRBJ2-7, is EPEVTQTPSHQVTQMGQEVILRCVPISNHLYFYWYRQILGQKVEFLVSFYNNEISEKSEIFDDQFSVERPDGSNFTLKIRSTKLEDSAMYFCASSEAAGYEKYEQYFGPGTRLTVT.

This clonotype has a count of ten or more. The chain uses TRBV7-2 and TRBJ2-7; D not resolved. Trimming cost V 0 bases and J 3 bases, with 6 bases left between them. CDR3 length: 13 amino acids. CDR1 SGHTA and CDR2 FQGNSA come from the germline V gene. Here the CDR3 DNA reads TGTGCCAGCAGCTTAGCGCACAGCTACGAGCAGTACTTC. It encodes CASSLAHSYEQYF.

The chain employs TRBV7-2 and TRBJ2-5, with TRBD2 identical over 11 bases. The germline V gene has CDR1 SGHTA and CDR2 FQGNSA. J lost 9 bases, V lost 0 bases, and 9 bases had no gene match. This CDR3 is 16 amino acids long. CDR3 DNA sequence: TGTGCCAGCAGCTTAGCGGGGCTAGCGGGAGGCACCCCCCAGTACTTC. Protein product: CASSLAGLAGGTPQYF.

V and J are TRBV4-1 and TRBJ1-2, with D unresolved. Trimming took off 1 base at V and 3 bases at J, with 9 bases between the two ends. The CDR3 contains 14 residues. From germline, CDR1 is MGHRA and CDR2 YSYEKL. The CDR3 loop reads CASSQVDRDYGYTF. DNA for the CDR3: TGCGCCAGCAGCCAAGTGGACCGAGACTATGGCTACACCTTC.

This chain links TRBV6-6 with TRBJ2-7, with TRBD1 identical over 9 bases. The CDR3 consists of 17 residues. Unmatched junction bases numbered 19, after V lost 6 bases and J lost 7 bases. Germline CDR1 MNHNY, CDR2 SVGAGI (reference sequence). Written as DNA, the CDR3 is TGTGCCAGCAGCAAAATGACGGGAAGGGGACAGGGTGAAGAGCAGTACTTC. Its translation is CASSKMTGRGQGEEQYF.